The clone carrying this TCR beta chain appeared a few times. This entry comes from a study of T-cell memory formation after mild COVID-19. For the study at large: Each donor largely had its own TCR clusters.

It was 5'RACE with constant-segment primers that produced the TCR alpha and TCR beta cDNA libraries, which carried sample barcodes and UMIs. A single record per CDR3 protein comes from TCRdb applying MiXCR to the 5' RACE reads. The sample contains 400,000 to 500,000 distinct CDR3 sequences, 18% of which appear only once. The receptor was derived from a man aged 18 to 29 who had mild COVID-19 (a few samples of this study predate the infection). Cell type and time point are not known. Sequenced material: PBMCs or a T cell subset sorted from them (not recorded which).

This CDR3 reads CASSSRPGQGINQPQHF. The CDR3, as DNA: TGTGCCAGCAGTTCGCGCCCGGGACAGGGTATCAATCAGCCCCAGCATTTT. V and J are TRBV27 and TRBJ1-5; 9 nucleotides align to TRBD1. The ends lost 4 bases at V and 3 bases at J; junction bases unmatched: 10. The CDR3 loop spans 17 amino acids. CDR1 is MNHEY, CDR2 SMNVEV, per germline (reference sequence).